This T cell receptor (beta chain) was recorded in a study of T cells after yellow fever vaccination. Whole-study context: SMART-Seq v4 Ultra Low Input served to prepare low-cell-number fractions.

This clonotype has a count of ten or more. Its matching antigen is unknown. A process of 5'RACE template switching, which added a universal primer site and UMIs, was used to make TCR cDNA. TCRdb re-derived calls from the 5' RACE reads in MiXCR, one entry per CDR3 protein. The data show about 74,000 distinct CDR3 sequences, roughly 6.9% seen once. Points from the study as a whole: Re-detected after boosting: most primary clones, 96% of CD4 and 88% of CD8.

CDR3 length: 15 amino acids. Germline CDR1 and CDR2: ENHRY and SYGVKD. V was shortened by 6 bases and J by 0 bases, with 9 bases between the two germline ends. This material consisted of CD8+ T cells sorted from PBMCs, taken roughly 5 days after the first yellow fever vaccination. The origin of this receptor is a man between 18 and 35 years old who received the YFV17D yellow fever vaccine. The chain joins TRBV10-3 to TRBJ2-6, with D perhaps assigned TRBD1 or TRBD2 (5 bases each). CDR3 coding DNA: TGTGCCATCAGACTAGACAGCTCTGGGGCCAACGTCCTGACTTTC. As protein: CAIRLDSSGANVLTF.